What follows is one TCR beta chain and its context. The entry originates in a study of blood T cell repertoires in COVID-19. This CDR3 contains 15 residues. The germline CDR1 and CDR2 sequences are MGHRA and YSYEKL. After removal of 5 bases from V and 5 bases from J, the junction contained 7 bases not matched to a gene. Repertoires were generated with immunoSEQ multiplex PCR, while TCRdb's copy carries only in-frame clones and drops some. The sample carries approximately 180,000 clones, 70% to 90% recorded once. This receptor was obtained from a man between 60 and 75 years old with acute or convalescent COVID-19. The chain carries TRBV4-1 and TRBJ2-1; 9 bases are a match to TRBD2. Sequencing input: peripheral blood. The CDR3 bases are TGCGCCAGCAGCTCTGGTCTAGCGGGAAACAATGAGCAGTTCTTC. Protein sequence: CASSSGLAGNNEQFF.